Shown below are 21 T cell receptor beta chains from a single sample sequenced in a study of human T cells and chemical hapten exposure. The time point denotes: patch test 3, about 24 weeks after DPC sensitization. As to treatment: therapeutic diphenylcyclopropenone sensitization with weekly scalp DPC. TCRdb re-called the RACE reads through MiXCR, storing one row per CDR3 protein. The table includes approximately 72,000 distinct CDR3 sequences, approximately 12% detected once. The sample was whole blood, taken in connection with sensitization to the hapten diphenylcyclopropenone (DPC). All receptors derive from a woman aged 50 to 60 with alopecia areata. Some clones in this sample may be carry-over from other donors' samples.

The table lists this clonotype with many counts. The chain has TRBV14 and TRBJ2-1, with 9 positions matching TRBD1. The germline gives CDR1 SGHDN, CDR2 FVKESK. There are 15 residues in the CDR3. Trimming took 4 bases from V and 3 from J; bases not matched to a gene: 4. The CDR3 nucleotides read TGTGCCAGCAGCCTACAGGGGGCGGACTACAATGAGCAGTTCTTC. This gives the protein CASSLQGADYNEQFF.

This clonotype has at least ten counts. This rearrangement joins TRBV18 to TRBJ1-4; no clear D gene. Trimming removed 2 bases from V and 2 bases from J, with 9 bases in between. Per the germline V gene, CDR1 is KGHSH and CDR2 is LQKENI. The CDR3 is 15 residues long. For the CDR3, the DNA is TGTGCCAGCTCACCATTTACAGCTACTAATGAAAAACTGTTTTTT. It is translated as CASSPFTATNEKLFF. Variable domain in full (rest from reference TRBV18 and TRBJ1-4): NAGVMQNPRHLVRRRGQEARLRCSPMKGHSHVYWYRQLPEEGLKFMVYLQKENIIDESGMPKERFSAEFPKEGPSILRIQQVVRGDSAAYFCASSPFTATNEKLFFGSGTQLSVL.

This clonotype was observed at least ten times. V gene TRBV18 combines with J gene TRBJ2-5, with unresolved D. Germline V gene sequence: CDR1 KGHSH, CDR2 LQKENI. V was shortened by 3 bases and J by 2 bases, with 10 bases between the two germline ends. The CDR3 runs 14 residues. The CDR3 region has the DNA TGTGCCAGCTCACCGTCATTAGAGCAAGAGACCCAGTACTTC. Its protein product is CASSPSLEQETQYF.

Many counts were recorded for this clonotype. The V gene is TRBV5-1, the J gene TRBJ2-7; D call uncertain. V was shortened by 0 bases and J by 2 bases, with 15 bases between the two germline ends. The CDR3 runs to 16 residues. CDR1 is SGHRS, CDR2 YFSETQ, per germline. The CDR3 nucleotides read TGCGCCAGCAGCTTGGAACCCAAGGAAATCCCCTACGAGCAGTACTTC. This gives the protein CASSLEPKEIPYEQYF.

This clonotype came up a few times. The chain combines TRBV20-1 with TRBJ2-3, with 11 bases identical to TRBD2. The CDR3 totals 16 residues. J lost 2 bases, V lost 6 bases, and 10 bases had no gene match. Germline CDR1 reads DFQATT; CDR2 reads SNEGSKA (reference sequence). DNA for the CDR3: TGCAGTGCCCAAAGACTAGCGGGGCTAGACACAGATACGCAGTATTTT. Protein sequence: CSAQRLAGLDTDTQYF.

The table lists this clonotype with a few counts. This chain connects TRBV7-9 to TRBJ2-2, with a possible D match to TRBD2 (5 bases). Between the trimmed V and J ends, which lost 2 bases and 5 bases, there was a span of 12 bases. The CDR3 sequence is 15 residues long. Germline loops: CDR1 SEHNR, CDR2 FQNEAQ (reference sequence). CDR3 loop: CASSLREGRTGELFF. The CDR3, as DNA: TGTGCCAGCAGCTTAAGAGAGGGCAGGACCGGGGAGCTGTTTTTT.

This clonotype was found a few times. The V call is TRBV6-1, the J call TRBJ2-5; 8 bases fit TRBD2. The trim removed 7 bases at V and 1 base at J, leaving 5 bases unmatched. This CDR3 comprises 14 residues. Germline assignment: CDR1 MNHNS and CDR2 SASEGT. The CDR3, as DNA: TGTGCCAGCACTTCTAGCGGGCCCCAAGAGACCCAGTACTTC. Translated, it gives CASTSSGPQETQYF.

This clonotype was counted ten times or more. This sequence joins TRBV11-2 and TRBJ2-1; no clear D gene. The V and J ends lost 0 bases and 5 bases respectively, with 5 bases between them. CDR3 size: 13 residues. From germline, CDR1 is SGHAT and CDR2 FQNNGV. The CDR3 bases are TGTGCCAGCAGCTTAGAGGTAGACAATGAGCAGTTCTTC. Translation: CASSLEVDNEQFF. The whole variable domain, remainder taken from reference TRBV11-2 and TRBJ2-1, is EAGVAQSPRYKIIEKRQSVAFWCNPISGHATLYWYQQILGQGPKLLIQFQNNGVVDDSQLPKDRFSAERLKGVDSTLKIQPAKLEDSAVYLCASSLEVDNEQFFGPGTRLTVL.

In its sample, this clonotype was seen many times. The chain recombines TRBV3-1 with TRBJ1-3, with no clear D. The germline V and J ends were trimmed by 1 base and 0 bases, with 7 bases remaining between them. The germline V gene encodes CDR1 LGHDT and CDR2 YNNKEL (reference sequence). The CDR3 totals 15 residues. For the CDR3, the DNA is TGTGCCAGCAGCCAAGCGATCTACTCTGGAAACACCATATATTTT. Its translation: CASSQAIYSGNTIYF. Complete variable domain (other parts from reference TRBV3-1 and TRBJ1-3): DTAVSQTPKYLVTQMGNDKSIKCEQNLGHDTMYWYKQDSKKFLKIMFSYNNKELIINETVPNRFSPKSPDKAHLNLHINSLELGDSAVYFCASSQAIYSGNTIYFGEGSWLTVV.

This clonotype was recorded many times. V is TRBV28 and J is TRBJ2-1, with 10 bases fitting TRBD1. With V trimmed by 5 bases and J by 6 bases, 10 bases remained unmatched. Germline V gene data show CDR1 as MDHEN and CDR2 as SYDVKM. The CDR3 loop spans 16 amino acids. The chain's CDR3 is CASSGSDRGSFNEQFF. For the CDR3, the DNA is TGTGCCAGCAGTGGCTCGGACAGGGGGTCTTTCAATGAGCAGTTCTTC.

This clonotype was picked up a small number of times. This chain uses TRBV12-3 or TRBV12-4 with TRBJ1-1, with a weak D call TRBD1 (6 bases). This CDR3 has 14 amino acids. The V gene lost 4 bases and the J gene lost 3 bases, with 12 bases spanning the gap. CDR3 residues: CASSSQGGHTEAFF. CDR3 coding DNA: TGTGCCAGCAGTTCACAGGGAGGGCACACTGAAGCTTTCTTT.

This chain uses TRBV6-6 with TRBJ2-6; D might be TRBD1 (6 bases). The CDR3 extends over 17 amino acids. V lost 6 bases and J 1 base, leaving 16 bases between the germline ends. CDR1 is MNHNY, CDR2 SVGAGI, per germline (reference sequence). The CDR3 loop reads CASRPPGQFSGANVLTF. The CDR3 DNA reads TGTGCCAGCAGACCCCCCGGACAGTTTTCTGGGGCCAACGTCCTGACTTTC.

This clonotype has more than one count but fewer than ten. V is TRBV10-3 and J is TRBJ2-5; 8 positions agree with TRBD1. V shed 6 bases and J 4 bases; nucleotides not matched to a gene: 1. CDR1 is ENHRY and CDR2 is SYGVKD in the germline V gene. The CDR3 has 12 amino acids. This CDR3 reads CAIRGTGETQYF. Written as DNA, the CDR3 is TGTGCCATCAGGGGGACAGGAGAGACCCAGTACTTC.

This clonotype has a handful of counts. The genes are TRBV7-2 and TRBJ2-1; unclear D gene. V shed 5 bases and J shed 3 bases, with 5 bases lying between them. Germline values: CDR1 SGHTA, CDR2 FQGNSA. This CDR3 has 12 amino acids. The CDR3 nucleotides read TGTGCCAGCAGCCCCTACTACAATGAGCAGTTCTTC. Amino acids: CASSPYYNEQFF.

This clonotype was found a few times. The chain combines TRBV7-6 with TRBJ2-3, with TRBD2 identical over 9 bases. The CDR3 totals 19 residues. V was clipped by 2 bases and J by 0 bases; unmatched bases: 12. Germline V gives CDR1 SGHVS, CDR2 FNYEAQ. The CDR3 here is CASSLQAGASGMSTDTQYF. CDR3 nucleotide sequence: TGTGCCAGCAGCTTACAGGCAGGTGCTAGCGGGATGAGCACAGATACGCAGTATTTT.

This clonotype was detected only a few times. V gene TRBV20-1 combines with J gene TRBJ2-3, with 10 bases fitting TRBD1. The CDR3 consists of 14 residues. The germline CDR1 and CDR2 sequences are DFQATT and SNEGSKA (reference sequence). Trimming cost V 2 bases and J 6 bases; bases outside gene matches: 5. The CDR3 here is CSARHGQGGDTQYF. The CDR3 DNA reads as TGCAGTGCTAGACATGGACAGGGGGGGGATACGCAGTATTTT.

The genes are TRBV28 and TRBJ1-5; unclear D gene. The germline gives CDR1 MDHEN, CDR2 SYDVKM. Between the trimmed V and J ends, which lost 6 bases and 7 bases, there was a span of 16 bases. The CDR3 covers 14 residues. The CDR3 DNA reads as TGTGCCAGCAGCGTTTCCATACCTCACCAGCCCCAGCATTTT. It is translated as CASSVSIPHQPQHF. Together with reference TRBV28 and TRBJ1-5, the CDR3 gives the full variable domain: DVKVTQSSRYLVKRTGEKVFLECVQDMDHENMFWYRQDPGLGLRLIYFSYDVKMKEKGDIPEGYSVSREKKERFSLILESASTNQTSMYLCASSVSIPHQPQHFGDGTRLSIL.

This chain links TRBV6-2 or TRBV6-3 with TRBJ1-1, with D possibly TRBD1 on 6 matching bases. V dropped 7 bases and J dropped 3 bases, with 15 bases sitting between them. The germline V gene encodes CDR1 MNHEY and CDR2 SVGEGT. This CDR3 region has 14 residues. The CDR3 nucleotides are TGTGCCAGCAACAGCAGGGGTAGAGACACTGAAGCTTTCTTT. Protein sequence: CASNSRGRDTEAFF.

This clonotype turned up a few times. This chain uses TRBV20-1 with TRBJ1-5; the match to TRBD1 covers 7 bases. This CDR3 has 13 amino acids. Germline assignment: CDR1 DFQATT and CDR2 SNEGSKA (reference sequence). Trimming removed 1 base from V and 7 bases from J; junction bases left unmatched: 4. The CDR3 DNA is TGCAGTGCTAGAGCGACAGGGACCCAGCCCCAGCATTTT. Protein product: CSARATGTQPQHF.

The sample holds a few counts of this clonotype. The chain uses TRBV20-1 and TRBJ2-6, with D tentatively TRBD2 (6 bases). Looked up from germline, CDR1 is DFQATT and CDR2 is SNEGSKA (reference sequence). Trimming took 6 bases from V and 1 from J, leaving 10 bases between them. The CDR3 totals 14 residues. CDR3: CSAISGSGANVLTF. CDR3 nucleotides: TGCAGTGCCATCAGCGGGTCTGGGGCCAACGTCCTGACTTTC.

This sequence joins TRBV25-1 and TRBJ2-7; D uncertain. CDR1 and CDR2 (germline): MGHDK, SYGVNS. Trimming stripped 6 bases from V and 0 bases from J, with 9 bases between. This CDR3 contains 13 residues. In nucleotides, the CDR3 is TGTGCCAGCAGCCTCCAGGCCTCCTACGAGCAGTACTTC. Translating gives CASSLQASYEQYF.